This T cell receptor beta chain was sequenced in a study of beta chain features in type 1 diabetes. Study context: Over all samples combined, around 110 million sorted cells were examined. Overall study results and limits: A potential PCR bias toward shorter templates would be equal in patient and control samples. Type 1 diabetes patients had moderately but significantly shorter TCRB CDR3s in all four CD4+ subsets.

Reverse transcription of all isolated RNA meant that expressed TCRB transcripts were sequenced. Produced via immunoSEQ multiplex PCR; TCRdb's table is partial and in-frame only. The sample includes some 660,000 clones, about 14% seen only once; the top ten take less than 0.04%. A word on this clone: Its antigen is still unknown.

The CDR3 extends over 14 amino acids. Trimming cost V 7 bases and J 2 bases, with 15 bases left between them. Germline loops: CDR1 SGHTA, CDR2 FQGNSA. Sequenced material: naive CD4+ T cells from blood. This receptor was identified in a man aged 18 to 29 with type 1 diabetes. The chain couples TRBV7-2 to TRBJ2-7, with D tentatively TRBD2 (6 bases). This CDR3 reads CASTPGREAYEQYF. The CDR3 DNA is TGTGCCAGCACCCCTGGAAGGGAGGCCTACGAGCAGTACTTC.